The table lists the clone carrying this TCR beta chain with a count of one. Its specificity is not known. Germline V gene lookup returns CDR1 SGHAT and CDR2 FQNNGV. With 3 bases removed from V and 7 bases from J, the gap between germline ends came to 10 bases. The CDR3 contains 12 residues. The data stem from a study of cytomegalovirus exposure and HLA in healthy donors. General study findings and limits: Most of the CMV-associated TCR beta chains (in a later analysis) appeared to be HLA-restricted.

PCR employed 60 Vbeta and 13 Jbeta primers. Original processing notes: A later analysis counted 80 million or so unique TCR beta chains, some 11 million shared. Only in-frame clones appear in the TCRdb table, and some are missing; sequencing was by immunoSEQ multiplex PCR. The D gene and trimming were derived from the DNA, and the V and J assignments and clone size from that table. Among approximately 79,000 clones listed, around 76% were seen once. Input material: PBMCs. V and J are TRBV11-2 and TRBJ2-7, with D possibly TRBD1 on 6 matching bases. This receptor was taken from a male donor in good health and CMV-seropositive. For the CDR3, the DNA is TGTGCCAGCAGCTTTTCAGGGGTGGAGCAGTACTTC. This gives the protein CASSFSGVEQYF.